This TCR beta chain was sequenced in a study of molecular identifiers for immune sequencing clone quantification. Study-wide results and limits: Should identical TCR molecules share a barcode, the sizes of highly expanded clones could be underestimated.

This clonotype occurred a few times. Its specificity is unknown. The CDR3 has 13 amino acids. Trimming cost V 6 bases and J 7 bases; bases outside gene matches: 8. TCRdb independently ran MiXCR on the PCR reads; one entry per CDR3 protein. The sample lists 250,000 to 400,000 distinct CDR3 sequences, roughly a fifth occurring once. This receptor was taken from a human donor in good health. Some libraries in this study had Jurkat cell RNA spiked in. The rearrangement links TRBV12-3 or TRBV12-4 to TRBJ2-5, with 7 bases identical to TRBD1. The sample comprised naive CD8+ T cells from blood, with Jurkat cell RNA spiked in. Subset here: FACS-sorted CD8+CD4-CCR7+CD45RA+ naive T cells. The CDR3 region has the DNA TGTGCCAGCAGCCGGACAGGCGCCGGGACCCAGTACTTC. Translating gives CASSRTGAGTQYF.